This T cell receptor (beta chain) was found in a study of post-analysis software for immune sequencing data (dated by TCRdb to about 2015). At the level of the whole study: Relapsing-remitting, secondary progressive and progressive-relapsing multiple sclerosis were recorded as disease courses, and subtype annotation was lacking for some patients. The multiple sclerosis patient repertoires were compared with 11 previously published healthy control repertoires from donors aged about 6 to 28 years. A subset of samples was prepared in parallel using single-end sample barcoding, then pooled and co-amplified after Illumina adapter ligation.

The method was PCR. TCRdb shows the sequencer as Illumina HiSeq 2500. To reduce PCR and sequencing biases, unique molecular identifiers were built into the TCR beta cDNA libraries. Roughly 0.5 million cDNA molecules were obtained per 1 to 10 million input T cells, so each molecule approximated one T cell. Patient libraries were prepared and sequenced with the same protocol used for the earlier healthy control dataset. Within a given batch, samples were prepared together, multiplexed and sequenced on the same HiSeq lane. For the original study's pipeline: MIGEC was used to process the raw barcoded reads, and molecular identifier groups with only a single read were discarded before consensus assembly and CDR3 extraction. VDJtools was used for post-analysis of the clonotype tables, with diversity normalized by down-sampling every dataset to the smallest sample size. Repertoire overlap clustering matched CDR3 amino acid but not nucleotide sequences to correct batch-related cross-sample contamination. The public reads were quality trimmed at Q25 with fastp and then assembled into clones with MiXCR by TCRdb, keeping productive beta chains. Merged by CDR3 protein, the rows form single entries marked with the most common genes and DNA. What appears here as the V and J calls and clone size reflects TCRdb's work, not the paper's. The sample data list 380,000 or so distinct CDR3 sequences, and 30% to 45% of these were observed just once. The ten largest clones add up to roughly an eighth of the sample.

TCR beta repertoires were profiled from peripheral blood of approximately 13 young patients with multiple sclerosis to demonstrate the VDJtools post-analysis software. The multiple sclerosis patients were children and adolescents ranging in age from roughly 6 to 16 years. Measured from the cysteine to the phenylalanine, the CDR3 is 13 residues long. The retained sequence is limited to the CDR3, 39 bases, with the frame set at the first base. The germline V gene specifies MNHNS as CDR1 and SASEGT as CDR2. From V the trimming removes 4 bases and from J it removes 8 bases, while the gene matches leave 4 bases of the junction unaccounted for. The investigation overall reported the following: Normalized Chao1 diversity was significantly lower in multiple sclerosis patients than controls, suggesting substantial peripheral T-cell clonal expansion. The control group was slightly older than the multiple sclerosis patient group. Direct clustering with F measure revealed strong co-clustering of samples prepared in the same batch, which led to a batch-effect correction. Significantly higher frequencies in patients than in controls were found for a few TRBV segments, including TRBV5-6, TRBV5-1 and TRBV20-1.

As regards this clonotype: Its antigen is still unknown. One base away there is no much larger clone; base qualities are not given.

This chain joins TRBV6-1 to TRBJ1-4; the junction holds 7 bases that match TRBD1. The TCR comes from a girl aged 5-17 years with multiple sclerosis. Sequences were obtained from blood. The base sequence is TGTGCCAGCAGTGTCGGGACAGCCGAAAAACTGTTTTTT. Its amino acids are CASSVGTAEKLFF.